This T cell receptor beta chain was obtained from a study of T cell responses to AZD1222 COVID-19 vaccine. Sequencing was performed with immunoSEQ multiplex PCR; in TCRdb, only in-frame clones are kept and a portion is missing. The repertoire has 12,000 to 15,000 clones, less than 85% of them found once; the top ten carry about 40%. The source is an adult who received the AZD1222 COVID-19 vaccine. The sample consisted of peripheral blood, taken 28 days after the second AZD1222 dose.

CDR3 nucleotides: TGTGCCAGTAGTATTCACACCGGGGAGCTGTTTTTT. This translates into CASSIHTGELFF. The chain recombines TRBV19 with TRBJ2-2; unclear D gene. Germline CDR1 and CDR2: LNHDA and SQIVND (reference sequence). Trimming cost V 3 bases and J 3 bases, with 2 bases left between them. The CDR3 extends over 12 amino acids.